This T cell receptor (beta chain) emerged from a study of CD8 T cells in cerebrospinal fluid in Alzheimer's disease (dated by TCRdb to 2020 to 2022). Regarding the complete study: CSF T cell clonal expansion was assessed with two single-cell approaches: plate-based nested PCR sequencing and droplet-based sequencing. The study tested whether clonally expanded T cells were present in cerebrospinal fluid from healthy elderly individuals and from patients with neurodegenerative disease. The CSF gene-expression analysis, which included patients with Parkinson's disease, covered a total of roughly 25 samples. The droplet-based CSF analysis comparing patients with controls included 9 healthy controls (nearly 11,000 cells) and 9 patients with MCI or Alzheimer's disease (approximately 9,800 cells).

The germline V gene (reference sequence) yields LNHDA for CDR1 and SQIVND for CDR2. The CDR3 starts with the cysteine, ends with the phenylalanine, and has 13 residues. No DNA appears here. Without a recorded count, this clonotype is taken to be medium-sized (0.01 to 0.1%) from its frequency. The antigen this receptor binds is unknown. The library was prepared using 10x single-cell sequencing. 10X Genomics single-cell V(D)J and 5' gene-expression libraries were used to profile CSF cells. An Illumina NextSeq550 was used to sequence CSF single-cell TCR libraries. Per the original workflow: V(D)J reads were aligned to the vdj-GRCh38 alts ensemble 2.0.0 reference and processed with the Cell Ranger vdj pipeline. Clonotypes were defined as cell barcodes sharing the same set of productive CDR3 nucleotide sequences. Clonotype information was added to Seurat v3.0 gene-expression metadata to link clonality with transcriptional profiles. Any CSF cell with more than 1,800 genes, more than 7,500 UMIs or more than 10% mitochondrial reads was excluded. CDR3-beta sequences were compared against VDJdb to identify TCRs with known antigen specificity. The network analysis of clone sharing was performed with the R package qgraph and was limited to TCRs that had complete alpha and beta chains. With the reads reprocessed by TCRdb, a single entry stands for each CDR3 protein sequence and no DNA is reported. What appears here as the V and J calls and clone size reflects TCRdb's work, not the paper's. The sample's records list hundreds of distinct CDR3 sequences. The ten largest clonotypes hold 15% to 20% of the sample.

What the study reported, not specific to this receptor: The authors warned that finding EBV-specific TCRs in CSF does not prove a causal connection between EBV and Alzheimer's disease. Only samples with detectable clones went into the overall clonality comparison: 11 healthy, 5 MCI, 5 AD, and 6 PD. A higher percentage of TCRs was made up by the largest CSF clone in patients with MCI or Alzheimer's disease than in controls. The EBV-specific clones were neither the most highly expanded clones nor enriched among patients. In pooled data, a highly expanded clone (at least 3% of TCRs) was found in 1 of 10 healthy subjects versus most of the 6 Alzheimer's patients.

Patients with Parkinson's disease were included as a neurodegenerative disease comparison group, since earlier reports had described antigen-specific T cells in the blood of Parkinson's disease patients. None of the participants had acute infectious disease, and every participant was in good physical condition. Neurodegeneration in patients was confirmed with biomarkers including neurofilament, amyloid-beta and tau. For droplet-based sequencing, live CSF cells were sorted with a live/dead marker. CSF was obtained by lumbar puncture, and immune cells were pelleted by centrifugation at 300g. Each CSF sample was examined for red blood cells, and any sample with blood contamination was excluded. CSF cells were cryopreserved in freezing medium, frozen at -80 degrees C overnight, and then transferred to liquid nitrogen for storage. Before analysis, CSF samples were stored for less than six months.

The TCR originated in a human donor with Parkinson's disease. The sample comprised cerebrospinal fluid. The rearrangement joined TRBV19 to TRBJ2-7; TCRdb lists TRBD1, though no DNA is available to test this call. The CDR3 region reads CASSTAGAREQYF.